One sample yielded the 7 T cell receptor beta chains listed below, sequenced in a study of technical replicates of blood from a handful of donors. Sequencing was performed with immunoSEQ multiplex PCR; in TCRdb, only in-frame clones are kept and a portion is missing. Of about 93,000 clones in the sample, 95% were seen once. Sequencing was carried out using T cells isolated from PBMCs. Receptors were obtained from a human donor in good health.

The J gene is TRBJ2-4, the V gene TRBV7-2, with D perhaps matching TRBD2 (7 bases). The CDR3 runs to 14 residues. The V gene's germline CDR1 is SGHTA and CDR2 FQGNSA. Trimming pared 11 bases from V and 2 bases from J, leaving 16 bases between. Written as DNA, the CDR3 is TGTGCCTCAAGGGGGGGCGGGTCCAAAAACATTCAGTACTTC. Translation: CASRGGGSKNIQYF. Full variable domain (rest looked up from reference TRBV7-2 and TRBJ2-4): GAGVSQSPSNKVTEKGKDVELRCDPISGHTALYWYRQSLGQGLEFLIYFQGNSAPDKSGLPSDRFSAERTGGSVSTLTIQRTQQEDSAVYLCASRGGGSKNIQYFGAGTRLSVL.

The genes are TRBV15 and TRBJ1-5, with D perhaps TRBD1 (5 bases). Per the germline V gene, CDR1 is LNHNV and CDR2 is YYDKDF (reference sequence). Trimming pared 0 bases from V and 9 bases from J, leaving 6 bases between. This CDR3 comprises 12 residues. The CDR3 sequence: CATSRDTGPQHF. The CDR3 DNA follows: TGTGCCACCAGCAGAGATACAGGGCCCCAGCATTTT.

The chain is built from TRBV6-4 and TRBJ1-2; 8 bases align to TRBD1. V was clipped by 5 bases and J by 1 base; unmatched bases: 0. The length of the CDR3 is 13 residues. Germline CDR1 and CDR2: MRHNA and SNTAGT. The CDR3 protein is CASSTGGNYGYTF. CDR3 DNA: TGTGCCAGCAGTACAGGGGGTAACTATGGCTACACCTTC.

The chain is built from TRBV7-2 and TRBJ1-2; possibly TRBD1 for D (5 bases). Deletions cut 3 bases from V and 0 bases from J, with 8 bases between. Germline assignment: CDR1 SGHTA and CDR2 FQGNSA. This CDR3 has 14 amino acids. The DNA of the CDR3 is TGTGCCAGCAGCTTGGGGCTGGCTAACTATGGCTACACCTTC. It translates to CASSLGLANYGYTF.

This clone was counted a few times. The CDR3 DNA is TGTGCCAGCCGTGACAGGGGGTTGACTGAAGCTTTCTTT. It is translated as CASRDRGLTEAFF. The J gene is TRBJ1-1, the V gene TRBV27; 9 nucleotides align to TRBD1. Trimming at V came to 8 bases and at J to 5 bases, leaving 6 bases not matched to a gene. CDR3 size: 13 residues. The germline gives CDR1 MNHEY, CDR2 SMNVEV (reference sequence).

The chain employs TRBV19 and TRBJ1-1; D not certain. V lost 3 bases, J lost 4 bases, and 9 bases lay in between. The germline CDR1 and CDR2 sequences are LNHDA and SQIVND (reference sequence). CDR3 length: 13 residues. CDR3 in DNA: TGTGCCAGTAGTATGAGGGAGAGCACTGAAGCTTTCTTT. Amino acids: CASSMRESTEAFF.

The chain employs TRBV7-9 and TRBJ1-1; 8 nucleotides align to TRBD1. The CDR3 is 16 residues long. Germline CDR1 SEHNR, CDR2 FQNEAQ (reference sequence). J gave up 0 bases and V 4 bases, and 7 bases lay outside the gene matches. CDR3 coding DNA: TGTGCCAGCAGCTCTCCTAGGACAGGGCTGAACACTGAAGCTTTCTTT. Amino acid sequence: CASSSPRTGLNTEAFF.